Listed here are 19 T cell receptor beta chains from one sample, sequenced in a study of blood T cell repertoires in COVID-19. Method: immunoSEQ multiplex PCR; TCRdb's copy keeps in-frame clones and lacks some. The data show about 140,000 clones, roughly 84% seen once. The sample comprised PBMCs or T cells enriched from blood (not recorded which). The receptors were sampled from a man in his 70s who had been exposed to COVID-19.

The V and J genes are TRBV11-2 and TRBJ2-1, with a possible D match to TRBD2 (6 bases). Per germline, CDR1 SGHAT and CDR2 FQNNGV. CDR3 length equals 17 residues. V lost 1 base and J 7 bases, leaving 20 bases between the germline ends. The CDR3 sequence is CASSLGVMGGSMNEQFF. CDR3 sequence (DNA): TGTGCCAGCAGCTTAGGGGTAATGGGGGGATCGATGAATGAGCAGTTCTTC.

The rearrangement links TRBV18 to TRBJ2-1; 11 bases fit TRBD1. The CDR3 extends over 15 amino acids. J lost 10 bases, V lost 5 bases, and 10 bases had no gene match. Looked up from germline, CDR1 is KGHSH and CDR2 is LQKENI. This chain's CDR3 is CASSAGTGGIWEQFF. In DNA form, the CDR3 reads TGTGCCAGCTCAGCCGGGACAGGGGGAATTTGGGAGCAGTTCTTC. The whole variable domain, filled in from reference TRBV18 and TRBJ2-1, reads NAGVMQNPRHLVRRRGQEARLRCSPMKGHSHVYWYRQLPEEGLKFMVYLQKENIIDESGMPKERFSAEFPKEGPSILRIQQVVRGDSAAYFCASSAGTGGIWEQFFGPGTRLTVL.

The gene calls are TRBV7-2 and TRBJ1-2; D gene ambiguous. Germline V gene lookup returns CDR1 SGHTA and CDR2 FQGNSA. V lost 0 bases to trimming and J lost 2 bases, with 7 bases between them. CDR3 length: 14 amino acids. The CDR3 coding sequence is TGTGCCAGCAGCTTAGCGAACAGAAACTATGGCTACACCTTC. Translation: CASSLANRNYGYTF.

This clone was recorded a few times. The genes are TRBV4-2 and TRBJ2-3, with no clear D. The CDR3 contains 14 residues. Trimming pared 0 bases from V and 1 base from J, leaving 5 bases between. CDR1 is LGHNA and CDR2 is YNFKEQ in the germline V gene. This CDR3 is CASSQDSGTDTQYF. In DNA, the CDR3 is TGTGCCAGCAGCCAAGACTCCGGCACAGATACGCAGTATTTT.

The chain employs TRBV20-1 and TRBJ1-2; 11 bases map to TRBD1. This CDR3 region has 11 residues. Looked up from germline, CDR1 is DFQATT and CDR2 is SNEGSKA (reference sequence). The V segment lost 8 bases and the J segment 12 bases; nucleotides outside the gene matches: 8. The CDR3 region is CSTMDRGHNTF. The DNA for the CDR3 is TGCAGTACGATGGACAGGGGGCATAACACCTTC.

J is TRBJ1-4 and V is TRBV19; 9 nucleotides match TRBD1. In germline, CDR1 is LNHDA, CDR2 SQIVND (reference sequence). Losses at the gene ends were 1 base for V and 7 bases for J; bases not matched to a gene: 7. The CDR3 covers 16 residues. The CDR3 DNA is TGTGCCAGTAGTATAGGAGTTGGGACAGGGTCTGAAAAACTGTTTTTT. This sequence encodes CASSIGVGTGSEKLFF.

The chain joins TRBV6-2 or TRBV6-3 to TRBJ2-4; tentative D call: TRBD1 (5 bases). V was clipped by 6 bases and J by 1 base, with 10 bases between them. Germline CDR1 is MNHEY and CDR2 is SVGEGT. CDR3 length: 14 amino acids. This CDR3 is CASSSDTAKNIQYF. The CDR3 region has the DNA TGTGCCAGCAGCTCGGACACGGCCAAAAACATTCAGTACTTC.

This clone occurred a few times. This CDR3 is CACPSSGSSYNEQFF. The CDR3 nucleotides are TGTGCCTGCCCATCGAGCGGGAGCTCCTACAATGAGCAGTTCTTC. This chain joins TRBV7-9 and TRBJ2-1; the match to TRBD2 covers 8 bases. The CDR3 length is 15 residues. The V gene end was trimmed by 11 bases and the J gene end by 0 bases; junction bases not matched to a gene: 9. In germline, CDR1 is SEHNR, CDR2 FQNEAQ (reference sequence).

This clone has a handful of counts. This chain connects TRBV7-6 to TRBJ1-1; a weak D match, TRBD1 (5 bases). This CDR3 has 14 residues. Germline V gene sequence: CDR1 SGHVS, CDR2 FNYEAQ. V lost 5 bases and J 6 bases, leaving 16 bases between the germline ends. The CDR3 DNA sequence: TGTGCCAGCAGCGCCGCGGGGGGAAGGGCTGAAGCTTTCTTT. Its protein is CASSAAGGRAEAFF.

The genes are TRBV19 and TRBJ2-5; D is possibly TRBD2 (7 bases). Germline CDR1 LNHDA, CDR2 SQIVND (reference sequence). The CDR3 extends over 15 amino acids. V lost 1 base and J 9 bases, leaving 18 bases between the germline ends. CDR3 loop: CASSIVAGARGAQYF. The DNA of the CDR3 is TGTGCCAGTAGTATAGTGGCGGGGGCAAGGGGGGCCCAGTACTTC.

J is TRBJ2-2 and V is TRBV11-2; TRBD2 matches 12 bases. The V segment lost 0 bases and the J segment 3 bases; nucleotides outside the gene matches: 2. Germline assignment: CDR1 SGHAT and CDR2 FQNNGV. This CDR3 region has 17 residues. The CDR3 bases are TGTGCCAGCAGCTTAGATACTAGCGGGAGGTACACCGGGGAGCTGTTTTTT. This encodes CASSLDTSGRYTGELFF.

This chain links TRBV11-2 with TRBJ1-1, with no clear D. The germline gives CDR1 SGHAT, CDR2 FQNNGV. The CDR3 totals 14 residues. Trimming left V 1 base short and J 1 base short, with 7 bases between. CDR3 DNA sequence: TGTGCCAGCAGCTTAGGAACAGCGAACACTGAAGCTTTCTTT. It is translated as CASSLGTANTEAFF.

The chain joins TRBV28 to TRBJ2-7, with TRBD2 matching over 10 bases. Germline assignment: CDR1 MDHEN and CDR2 SYDVKM. The V segment lost 4 bases and the J segment 3 bases; nucleotides outside the gene matches: 3. This CDR3 is 14 amino acids long. CDR3 in amino acids: CASSSWTSGYEQYF. DNA for the CDR3: TGTGCCAGCAGTTCCTGGACTAGCGGCTACGAGCAGTACTTC.

The V and J genes are TRBV5-4 and TRBJ2-1, with TRBD2 identical over 9 bases. Germline CDR1 SGHNT, CDR2 YYREEE (reference sequence). The CDR3 loop spans 17 amino acids. V lost 4 bases and J lost 0; bases outside the gene matches: 8. CDR3 loop: CASSDLSGGPSYNEQFF. CDR3 coding DNA: TGTGCCAGCAGCGATTTAAGCGGGGGGCCCTCCTACAATGAGCAGTTCTTC.

The V and J genes are TRBV4-1 and TRBJ1-1; D is ambiguous. Germline V gives CDR1 MGHRA, CDR2 YSYEKL. Trimming left V 5 bases short and J 1 base short, with 17 bases between. The CDR3 consists of 16 residues. The CDR3 loop reads CASSEGPRPQNTEAFF. The CDR3 DNA sequence: TGCGCCAGCAGCGAAGGGCCCAGGCCGCAGAACACTGAAGCTTTCTTT.

The rearrangement links TRBV27 to TRBJ1-5; possible D gene TRBD1, 5 bases. V was pared by 3 bases and J by 6 bases, with 9 bases between. CDR3 length equals 13 residues. Germline loops: CDR1 MNHEY, CDR2 SMNVEV (reference sequence). The CDR3 here is CASSLGGGQPQHF. The CDR3, as DNA: TGTGCCAGCAGTTTGGGGGGTGGTCAGCCCCAGCATTTT.

This chain connects TRBV5-4 to TRBJ1-1; D may be TRBD1 (6 bases). Germline V gives CDR1 SGHNT, CDR2 YYREEE (reference sequence). The V end lost 0 bases, the J end lost 7 bases, and 16 bases lay between the germline ends. CDR3 length equals 15 residues. DNA for the CDR3: TGTGCCAGCAGCTTGGAGGCGGGGGCAGGCATTGAAGCTTTCTTT. Translating gives CASSLEAGAGIEAFF.

V gene TRBV3-1 (or the pseudogene TRBV3-2) combines with J gene TRBJ2-1; TRBD2 might be the D (9 bases). The CDR3 runs to 20 residues. Germline V gene sequence: CDR1 LGHDT, CDR2 YNNKEL (reference sequence). V gave up 4 bases and J gave up 8 bases, with 33 bases separating them. The CDR3, as DNA: TGTGCCAGCAGCCCTTACAGGGGGACTAGCCACAGAGGAGGTGTAGATGAGCAGTTCTTC. Translation gives CASSPYRGTSHRGGVDEQFF.

The rearrangement joins TRBV11-1 to TRBJ1-1, with D possibly matching TRBD1 (6 bases). CDR3 length: 16 residues. V lost 5 bases to trimming and J lost 4 bases, with 20 bases between them. Germline V CDR1 and CDR2: SGHAT, FQDESV (reference sequence). CDR3 protein: CASSLGGGHLGTEAFF. CDR3 bases: TGTGCCAGCAGCCTGGGGGGGGGCCACCTCGGCACTGAAGCTTTCTTT. Based on the CDR3 plus reference TRBV11-1 and TRBJ1-1, the full variable domain is EAEVAQSPRYKITEKSQAVAFWCDPISGHATLYWYRQILGQGPELLVQFQDESVVDDSQLPKDRFSAERLKGVDSTLKIQPAELGDSAMYLCASSLGGGHLGTEAFFGQGTRLTVV.